Shown below are 29 T cell receptor beta chains from a single sample sequenced in a study of T cell responses to AZD1222 COVID-19 vaccine. Repertoires were generated with immunoSEQ multiplex PCR, while TCRdb's copy carries only in-frame clones and drops some. The sample contains 150,000 to 250,000 clones, approximately 94% of which appear only once. Sample: peripheral blood, taken 28 days after the second AZD1222 dose. These receptor sequences come from an adult who received the AZD1222 COVID-19 vaccine.

The V call is TRBV2, the J call TRBJ1-6; perhaps TRBD1 as D (6 bases). Germline CDR1 SNHLY, CDR2 FYNNEI. The CDR3 is 15 residues long. Trimming removed 7 bases from V and 9 bases from J, with 19 bases in between. The CDR3 DNA is TGTGCCAGCAAAGGGGGGGGACGTGAAAGTTCACCCCTCCACTTT. It yields the protein CASKGGGRESSPLHF.

The CDR3 DNA sequence: TGTGCCATCTTGGACAGGGATGAAACTGAAGCTTTCTTT. Protein: CAILDRDETEAFF. The chain carries TRBV10-3 and TRBJ1-1; 8 bases match TRBD1. The ends lost 8 bases at V and 5 bases at J; junction bases unmatched: 7. CDR3 size: 13 residues. Germline lookup yields CDR1 ENHRY and CDR2 SYGVKD.

The chain uses TRBV7-2 and TRBJ1-1; the D gene is possibly TRBD1 (6 bases). The CDR3 consists of 15 residues. Germline V lookup: CDR1 SGHTA, CDR2 FQGNSA. V was pared by 1 base and J by 0 bases, with 9 bases between. CDR3 nucleotide sequence: TGTGCCAGCAGCTTAGACAGGGCCATGAACACTGAAGCTTTCTTT. As protein: CASSLDRAMNTEAFF.

Note on this clone: Other DNA sequences from this sample encode an identical CDR3 as well. The V and J genes are TRBV5-1 and TRBJ2-5, with no clear D. The CDR3 spans 14 residues. V was clipped by 0 bases and J by 2 bases, with 8 bases between them. Germline V gene sequence: CDR1 SGHRS, CDR2 YFSETQ. The CDR3 DNA sequence: TGCGCCAGCAGCTTGGCTGGCGGTCAAGAGACCCAGTACTTC. It codes for CASSLAGGQETQYF.

The chain combines TRBV6-5 with TRBJ1-5, with D unresolved. The V and J ends lost 0 bases and 3 bases respectively, with 9 bases between them. Germline values: CDR1 MNHEY, CDR2 SVGAGI. The CDR3 spans 15 residues. CDR3 in DNA: TGTGCCAGCAGTTACTCGGGAAGGGTCAATCAGCCCCAGCATTTT. It encodes CASSYSGRVNQPQHF.

The chain couples TRBV20-1 to TRBJ2-7; no clear D gene. This CDR3 is built from 11 residues. The V and J ends lost 6 bases and 2 bases respectively, with 8 bases between them. Germline-derived CDR1 and CDR2 are DFQATT and SNEGSKA (reference sequence). CDR3 residues: CSASSPYEQYF. CDR3 nucleotides: TGCAGTGCAAGCTCCCCCTACGAGCAGTACTTC.

The chain has TRBV6-2 or TRBV6-3 and TRBJ2-7; weak D call: TRBD1 (5 bases). From germline, CDR1 is MNHEY and CDR2 SVGEGT. V was shortened by 3 bases and J by 0 bases, with 12 bases between the two germline ends. CDR3 length: 15 residues. The CDR3 is CASSYRQTFSYEQYF. The CDR3 DNA is TGTGCCAGCAGTTATAGACAGACATTCTCCTACGAGCAGTACTTC.

The genes are TRBV27 and TRBJ1-6; D is undetermined. CDR1 MNHEY and CDR2 SMNVEV come from the germline V gene (reference sequence). The CDR3 loop spans 17 amino acids. Trimming stripped 3 bases from V and 0 bases from J, with 12 bases between. The CDR3 nucleotides are TGTGCCAGCAGTTTGCTAACAGCGAGCTCCTATAATTCACCCCTCCACTTT. This encodes CASSLLTASSYNSPLHF.

The chain employs TRBV10-1 and TRBJ1-2; D not resolved. The CDR3 runs 13 residues. Trimming removed 0 bases at V and 8 bases at J, with 10 bases between. Germline CDR1 WNHNN, CDR2 SYGVQD (reference sequence). CDR3 DNA: TGCGCCAGCAGTGAGTCCGGCCGCTCAGGCTACACCTTC. It codes for CASSESGRSGYTF.

This clone has only a few counts. The chain links TRBV29-1 to TRBJ1-2, with D perhaps matching TRBD1 (5 bases). Germline V lookup: CDR1 SQVTM, CDR2 ANQGSEA. This CDR3 has 12 amino acids. Trimming took off 1 base at V and 8 bases at J, with 11 bases between the two ends. CDR3: CSVEGRGHGYTF. In nucleotides, the CDR3 is TGCAGCGTTGAAGGTCGGGGCCACGGCTACACCTTC. Based on the CDR3 plus reference TRBV29-1 and TRBJ1-2, the full variable domain is SAVISQKPSRDICQRGTSLTIQCQVDSQVTMMFWYRQQPGQSLTLIATANQGSEATYESGFVIDKFPISRPNLTFSTLTVSNMSPEDSSIYLCSVEGRGHGYTFGSGTRLTVV.

This rearrangement joins TRBV12-3 or TRBV12-4 to TRBJ2-7, with D possibly being TRBD2 (5 bases). Trimming took 4 bases from V and 3 from J, leaving 7 bases between them. This CDR3 spans 12 amino acids. CDR3: CASSSGVYEQYF. In DNA, the CDR3 is TGTGCCAGCAGTTCCGGGGTCTACGAGCAGTACTTC.

The genes are TRBV19 and TRBJ1-4, with TRBD1 as a possible D gene (5 bases). The V gene's germline CDR1 is LNHDA and CDR2 SQIVND (reference sequence). Trimming took 9 bases from V and 0 from J, leaving 8 bases between them. The CDR3 is made up of 13 amino acids. CDR3 residues: CASRGATNEKLFF. In nucleotides, the CDR3 is TGTGCCAGCCGGGGGGCAACTAATGAAAAACTGTTTTTT.

The genes are TRBV6-2 or TRBV6-3 and TRBJ2-7; D may be TRBD1 (6 bases). Germline V lookup: CDR1 MNHEY, CDR2 SVGEGT. This CDR3 is 16 amino acids long. Trimming took 5 bases from V and 2 from J, leaving 19 bases between them. The CDR3 sequence: CASSGGRGKGAYEQYF. CDR3 sequence (DNA): TGTGCCAGCAGTGGGGGCAGGGGAAAAGGGGCCTACGAGCAGTACTTC.

This sequence joins TRBV9 and TRBJ2-3; the D call may be TRBD1 or TRBD2 (5 bases each). The CDR3 extends over 15 amino acids. Looked up from germline, CDR1 is SGDLS and CDR2 is YYNGEE. Trimming cost V 4 bases and J 0 bases, with 12 bases left between them. DNA for the CDR3: TGTGCCAGCAGCCCCCGGGGCCCTAGCACAGATACGCAGTATTTT. It specifies CASSPRGPSTDTQYF. Based on the CDR3 plus reference TRBV9 and TRBJ2-3, the full variable domain is DSGVTQTPKHLITATGQRVTLRCSPRSGDLSVYWYQQSLDQGLQFLIQYYNGEERAKGNILERFSAQQFPDLHSELNLSSLELGDSALYFCASSPRGPSTDTQYFGPGTRLTVL.

The rearrangement links TRBV2 to TRBJ1-4; 11 bases align to TRBD1. CDR3 length equals 14 residues. J gave up 9 bases and V 6 bases, and 6 bases lay outside the gene matches. In germline, CDR1 is SNHLY, CDR2 FYNNEI. The CDR3 is CASSRTGGGQKLFF. The CDR3 coding sequence is TGTGCCAGCAGCAGGACAGGGGGCGGGCAAAAACTGTTTTTT.

The V call is TRBV12-3 or TRBV12-4, the J call TRBJ1-6; D might be TRBD1 (5 bases). Trimming took 1 base from V and 11 from J, leaving 9 bases between them. This CDR3 spans 13 amino acids. Here the CDR3 DNA reads TGTGCCAGCAGTTTAGAGGGGCGCGCACCCCTCCACTTT. This gives the protein CASSLEGRAPLHF.

The chain couples TRBV4-1 to TRBJ1-1; 12 nucleotides line up with TRBD1. CDR3 length equals 16 residues. Germline V gene lookup returns CDR1 MGHRA and CDR2 YSYEKL. The ends lost 5 bases at V and 1 base at J; junction bases unmatched: 5. The CDR3 DNA is TGCGCCAGCAGCACGGGGACAGGGGGCTGGAACACTGAAGCTTTCTTT. Amino acids: CASSTGTGGWNTEAFF.

This chain connects TRBV5-1 to TRBJ1-3; D remains ambiguous. From germline, CDR1 is SGHRS and CDR2 YFSETQ. Trimming shortened V by 4 bases and J by 4 bases, and 15 bases separated the two germline ends. There are 15 residues in the CDR3. The CDR3 here is CASSRAGEKGNTIYF. CDR3 bases: TGCGCCAGCAGCCGCGCCGGGGAAAAAGGAAACACCATATATTTT.

This clone appeared once. V usage is TRBV6-5 and J usage is TRBJ1-2, with 8 positions matching TRBD1. V lost 4 bases, J lost 6 bases, and 4 bases stayed unmatched. CDR3 length equals 13 residues. Germline CDR1 and CDR2: MNHEY and SVGAGI. Here the CDR3 reads CASSSGQGNGYTF. CDR3 sequence (DNA): TGTGCCAGCAGTTCTGGACAGGGTAATGGCTACACCTTC.

The V gene is TRBV6-5, the J gene TRBJ1-1, with 8 positions matching TRBD1. CDR1 and CDR2 (germline): MNHEY, SVGAGI. This CDR3 is 12 amino acids long. Germline trimming cut 6 bases from V and 5 bases from J; bases unmatched to any gene: 2. The CDR3 loop reads CASRRTGTEAFF. The CDR3, as DNA: TGTGCCAGCAGACGGACAGGGACTGAAGCTTTCTTT.

This clone was observed once. The chain uses TRBV3-1 (or the pseudogene TRBV3-2) and TRBJ1-5; 7 bases fit TRBD1. This CDR3 region has 15 residues. The V segment lost 4 bases and the J segment 6 bases; nucleotides outside the gene matches: 9. CDR1 LGHDT and CDR2 YNNKEL come from the germline V gene (reference sequence). The CDR3 reads CASSPEGAGRQPQHF. In nucleotides, the CDR3 is TGTGCCAGCAGCCCGGAGGGGGCCGGGCGTCAGCCCCAGCATTTT.

The rearrangement uses TRBV9 and TRBJ1-6; D unclear. The germline V and J ends were trimmed by 1 base and 8 bases, with 7 bases remaining between them. The V gene's germline CDR1 is SGDLS and CDR2 YYNGEE. The CDR3 is 13 residues long. Written as DNA, the CDR3 is TGTGCCAGCAGCGTAACCCAGGATTCACCCCTCCACTTT. This encodes CASSVTQDSPLHF.

This chain uses TRBV10-3 with TRBJ1-3; D remains ambiguous. Deletions cut 11 bases from V and 0 bases from J, with 14 bases between. This CDR3 comprises 14 residues. In germline, CDR1 is ENHRY, CDR2 SYGVKD. The CDR3 nucleotides are TGTGCCTCCTACGACGGCCTCTCTGGAAACACCATATATTTT. Its translation: CASYDGLSGNTIYF.

The V and J genes are TRBV27 and TRBJ1-6; D is uncertain. The CDR3 is made up of 14 amino acids. CDR1 is MNHEY, CDR2 SMNVEV, per germline (reference sequence). With 3 bases removed from V and 3 bases from J, the gap between germline ends came to 6 bases. CDR3 in DNA: TGTGCCAGCAGTTTCCTGGTCTATAATTCACCCCTCCACTTT. As protein: CASSFLVYNSPLHF.

This sequence joins TRBV10-3 and TRBJ2-3; D is tentatively TRBD1 or TRBD2 (5 bases each). Trimming shortened V by 6 bases and J by 1 base, and 14 bases separated the two germline ends. The germline CDR1 and CDR2 sequences are ENHRY and SYGVKD. CDR3 size: 15 residues. The CDR3 sequence is CAISRDVKGTDTQYF. The DNA of the CDR3 is TGTGCCATCAGCCGGGACGTCAAAGGCACAGATACGCAGTATTTT.

This chain uses TRBV7-3 with TRBJ2-1; 7 bases are a match to TRBD1. CDR1 and CDR2 from the germline V gene are SGHTA and FQGTGA. Trimming removed 5 bases from V and 13 bases from J; junction bases left unmatched: 11. There are 13 residues in the CDR3. The CDR3 protein is CASSRTPGDSQFF. In DNA form, the CDR3 reads TGTGCCAGCAGCCGGACCCCCGGGGACAGTCAGTTCTTC.

The J gene is TRBJ2-1, the V gene TRBV6-5; D remains ambiguous. This CDR3 region has 14 residues. CDR1 and CDR2 (germline): MNHEY, SVGAGI. Trimming stripped 7 bases from V and 0 bases from J, with 10 bases between. In DNA form, the CDR3 reads TGTGCCAGCACCTTCGTTAGCTCCTACAATGAGCAGTTCTTC. Amino acids: CASTFVSSYNEQFF.

The genes are TRBV2 and TRBJ1-1; perhaps TRBD1 as D (6 bases). With 6 bases removed from V and 2 bases from J, the gap between germline ends came to 16 bases. The CDR3 has 15 residues. CDR1 SNHLY and CDR2 FYNNEI come from the germline V gene. The CDR3 DNA is TGTGCCAGCAGGCAGTCAGGGGCCCTAAACACTGAAGCTTTCTTT. This encodes CASRQSGALNTEAFF.

V is TRBV7-2 and J is TRBJ1-5; D call uncertain. Between the trimmed V and J ends, which lost 1 base and 6 bases, there was a span of 13 bases. CDR1 SGHTA and CDR2 FQGNSA come from the germline V gene. The CDR3 is 15 residues long. In DNA, the CDR3 is TGTGCCAGCAGCTTAGGTCGGGAGGCGGGTCAGCCCCAGCATTTT. Encoded protein: CASSLGREAGQPQHF.